These 26 T cell receptor beta chains were sequenced from one sample in a study of T cells in Graves' hyperthyroidism and ophthalmopathy. Template material for amplifying TCR beta CDR3 regions consisted of RNA transcripts. In the first-round RT-PCR of the TCR CDR3, the HTBI primer set was used. TCRdb reanalysed the multiplex PCR reads using MiXCR and keeps one entry per CDR3 protein. The sample lists 400,000 to 500,000 distinct CDR3 sequences; about 13% were seen once. Sequencing input: blood. The receptors were sampled from a woman under 30 with Graves' hyperthyroidism.

In its sample, this clonotype was seen a few times. This chain connects TRBV6-1 to TRBJ2-3; D unresolved. The CDR3 is 12 residues long. The V gene lost 10 bases and the J gene lost 0 bases, with 8 bases spanning the gap. Germline CDR1 and CDR2: MNHNS and SASEGT. Written as DNA, the CDR3 is TGTGCCAACCGGGTTAGCACAGATACGCAGTATTTT. Its translation: CANRVSTDTQYF.

This clonotype was observed a handful of times. CDR3 sequence: CASSSLGLEDNEQFF. Written as DNA, the CDR3 is TGTGCCAGCAGTTCACTTGGACTAGAAGACAATGAGCAGTTCTTC. The gene calls are TRBV6-2 or TRBV6-3 and TRBJ2-1; 7 bases are shared with TRBD2. V lost 4 bases, J lost 5 bases, and 8 bases stayed unmatched. The CDR3 spans 15 residues. Germline CDR1 and CDR2: MNHEY and SVGEGT.

This clonotype was found many times. The rearrangement uses TRBV24-1 and TRBJ2-7, with TRBD1 identical over 7 bases. Trimming took 2 bases from V and 2 from J; bases not matched to a gene: 2. CDR3 length: 14 amino acids. Germline CDR1 KGHDR, CDR2 SFDVKD. CDR3 amino acids: CATSDWDSPYEQYF. DNA for the CDR3: TGTGCCACCAGTGATTGGGACAGCCCCTACGAGCAGTACTTC.

In its sample, this clonotype was seen a few times. The V gene is TRBV6-1, the J gene TRBJ2-2; unclear D gene. V dropped 1 base and J dropped 5 bases, with 8 bases sitting between them. The CDR3 covers 14 residues. CDR1 and CDR2 (germline): MNHNS, SASEGT. The CDR3 protein is CASSEGQETGELFF. The CDR3, as DNA: TGTGCCAGCAGTGAAGGCCAAGAGACCGGGGAGCTGTTTTTT.

This clonotype was seen ten or more times. The chain has TRBV13 and TRBJ2-7; tentative D call: TRBD1 (6 bases). The CDR3 consists of 15 residues. Germline V gene sequence: CDR1 PRHDT, CDR2 FYEKMQ (reference sequence). Trimming pared 6 bases from V and 3 bases from J, leaving 18 bases between. The CDR3 coding sequence is TGTGCCAGCAGTTCCTCGGACAGACTAAACTACGAGCAGTACTTC. It translates to CASSSSDRLNYEQYF.

V gene TRBV18 combines with J gene TRBJ2-7, with TRBD2 matching over 7 bases. Germline assignment: CDR1 KGHSH and CDR2 LQKENI. This CDR3 has 15 amino acids. Unmatched junction bases numbered 14, after V lost 5 bases and J lost 7 bases. CDR3 in amino acids: CASSREIAGPGEQYF. DNA of the CDR3: TGTGCCAGCTCAAGAGAGATAGCGGGTCCTGGGGAGCAGTACTTC.

At least ten counts were recorded for this clonotype. The genes are TRBV20-1 and TRBJ1-1; a possible D gene is TRBD1 (5 bases). The V and J ends lost 5 bases and 4 bases respectively, with 8 bases between them. Per germline, CDR1 DFQATT and CDR2 SNEGSKA (reference sequence). This CDR3 is 11 amino acids long. Here the CDR3 reads CSAYRSTEAFF. Here the CDR3 DNA reads TGCAGTGCTTACAGGAGCACTGAAGCTTTCTTT.

This clonotype was counted a few times. The chain employs TRBV27 and TRBJ1-2; D call uncertain. CDR1 MNHEY and CDR2 SMNVEV come from the germline V gene (reference sequence). The length of the CDR3 is 19 residues. With 2 bases removed from V and 2 bases from J, the gap between germline ends came to 24 bases. The CDR3 sequence: CASSLEAPRRGPFNYGYTF. CDR3 bases: TGTGCCAGCAGTTTAGAGGCCCCTAGGCGGGGTCCATTCAACTATGGCTACACCTTC.

The sample holds a few counts of this clonotype. The chain has TRBV30 and TRBJ2-7; the D gene is possibly TRBD1 (5 bases). The CDR3 contains 12 residues. The ends were cut back, 6 bases at V and 2 bases at J, with 11 bases in the middle. CDR1 is GTSNPN and CDR2 is SVGIG in the germline V gene (reference sequence). This CDR3 is CACLTEAYEQYF. Here the CDR3 DNA reads TGTGCCTGCCTGACAGAGGCCTACGAGCAGTACTTC.

This clonotype was detected ten times or more. V and J are TRBV28 and TRBJ2-1, with 8 bases lining up with TRBD2. Germline V lookup: CDR1 MDHEN, CDR2 SYDVKM. The CDR3 has 15 amino acids. V lost 6 bases, J lost 8 bases, and 12 bases stayed unmatched. The DNA for the CDR3 is TGTGCCAGCAGCCCCGGGACTAGGTTTTGGTATGAGCAGTTCTTC. The encoded protein is CASSPGTRFWYEQFF.

V gene TRBV28 combines with J gene TRBJ2-2, with 8 positions matching TRBD1. CDR1 is MDHEN, CDR2 SYDVKM, per germline. This CDR3 contains 15 residues. With V trimmed by 2 bases and J by 4 bases, 3 bases remained unmatched. For the CDR3, the DNA is TGTGCCAGCAGTTTAGGGACAGGCCGCACCGGGGAGCTGTTTTTT. Its protein is CASSLGTGRTGELFF.

This clonotype appeared many times. The chain combines TRBV3-1 with TRBJ2-4, with a tentative D call TRBD1 (5 bases). Per the germline V gene, CDR1 is LGHDT and CDR2 is YNNKEL (reference sequence). This CDR3 has 15 residues. Trimming took 0 bases from V and 0 from J, leaving 6 bases between them. CDR3 protein: CASSQEGEAKNIQYF. The CDR3 DNA sequence: TGTGCCAGCAGCCAAGAAGGGGAAGCCAAAAACATTCAGTACTTC. Full variable domain (remainder filled in from reference TRBV3-1 and TRBJ2-4): DTAVSQTPKYLVTQMGNDKSIKCEQNLGHDTMYWYKQDSKKFLKIMFSYNNKELIINETVPNRFSPKSPDKAHLNLHINSLELGDSAVYFCASSQEGEAKNIQYFGAGTRLSVL.

This clonotype was seen many times. The V call is TRBV5-6, the J call TRBJ2-7; D possibly matches TRBD1 or TRBD2 (5 bases each). The CDR3 loop spans 15 amino acids. Trimming stripped 4 bases from V and 7 bases from J, with 21 bases between. Germline V lookup: CDR1 SGHDT, CDR2 YYEEEE. The CDR3 spells CASSVGTGFYYEQYF. CDR3 sequence (DNA): TGTGCCAGCAGCGTCGGGACGGGGTTTTATTATGAGCAGTACTTC.

V and J are TRBV3-1 and TRBJ2-1; no reliable D call. This CDR3 contains 15 residues. Germline-derived CDR1 and CDR2 are LGHDT and YNNKEL (reference sequence). Trimming took off 8 bases at V and 7 bases at J, with 21 bases between the two ends. CDR3 coding DNA: TGTGCCAGCGCTCTCTATACCCCCCTAGGGAATGAGCAGTTCTTC. Its translation: CASALYTPLGNEQFF.

The CDR3 spells CASSHSGGGLTEAFF. The CDR3 DNA is TGCGCCAGCAGCCATTCAGGGGGGGGTTTAACTGAAGCTTTCTTT. The genes are TRBV4-3 and TRBJ1-1; 7 nucleotides match TRBD1. Trimming took 3 bases from V and 5 from J; bases not matched to a gene: 9. The CDR3 consists of 15 residues. In germline, CDR1 is LGHNA, CDR2 YSLEER.

This clonotype was recorded many times. The chain uses TRBV10-3 and TRBJ2-2, with 11 bases aligning to TRBD2. Germline assignment: CDR1 ENHRY and CDR2 SYGVKD. With V trimmed by 6 bases and J by 4 bases, 4 bases remained unmatched. The CDR3 totals 15 residues. CDR3 loop: CAISVTSGVTGELFF. The CDR3 DNA reads as TGTGCCATCAGCGTGACTAGCGGGGTCACCGGGGAGCTGTTTTTT.

Ten or more counts support this clonotype. The chain combines TRBV25-1 with TRBJ1-2; D is unresolved. Between the trimmed V and J ends, which lost 0 bases and 4 bases, there was a span of 12 bases. This CDR3 is 15 amino acids long. In germline, CDR1 is MGHDK, CDR2 SYGVNS. CDR3 bases: TGTGCCAGCAGTGAATATATTAGGAAACCCTATGGCTACACCTTC. Translation gives CASSEYIRKPYGYTF.

In the case of this clonotype: A read error is possible here, since a much larger clone lies one base away. The chain joins TRBV28 to TRBJ2-5; D may correspond to TRBD1 or TRBD2 (5 bases each). The germline CDR1 and CDR2 sequences are MDHEN and SYDVKM. The CDR3 covers 16 residues. The CDR3 protein is CANSPLWGPGVETQYF. The CDR3 DNA sequence: TGTGCCAACAGTCCCCTTTGGGGCCCCGGGGTTGAGACCCAGTACTTC.

There are a few counts of this clonotype. This chain uses TRBV12-3 or TRBV12-4 with TRBJ2-1; D gene ambiguous. This CDR3 contains 13 residues. V lost 1 base to trimming and J lost 6 bases, with 7 bases between them. CDR3 loop: CASSLVGPNEQFF. CDR3 bases: TGTGCCAGCAGTTTAGTAGGACCCAATGAGCAGTTCTTC.

This clonotype was counted between two and nine times. The chain carries TRBV10-3 and TRBJ2-3; D could derive from TRBD1 or TRBD2 (5 bases each). Between the trimmed V and J ends, which lost 6 bases and 4 bases, there was a span of 11 bases. The CDR3 is 13 amino acids. Germline lookup yields CDR1 ENHRY and CDR2 SYGVKD. In DNA form, the CDR3 reads TGTGCCATCAGGGACCTGGGGGCAGATACGCAGTATTTT. Protein: CAIRDLGADTQYF.

As to this clonotype: A clone one base away is much larger, so this may be a read error. Here the CDR3 DNA reads TGTGCCAGCAGCCGATTAGCGGCGGGGGAGCAGTACTTC. Translation gives CASSRLAAGEQYF. The chain uses TRBV3-1 and TRBJ2-7, with D possibly being TRBD2 (6 bases). The V gene lost 4 bases and the J gene lost 7 bases, with 14 bases spanning the gap. The length of the CDR3 is 13 residues. CDR1 is LGHDT and CDR2 is YNNKEL in the germline V gene (reference sequence).

This clonotype was picked up a small number of times. V usage is TRBV18 and J usage is TRBJ1-1; D remains unclear. CDR1 is KGHSH and CDR2 is LQKENI in the germline V gene. The CDR3 length is 14 residues. Trimming stripped 3 bases from V and 8 bases from J, with 16 bases between. The CDR3 coding sequence is TGTGCCAGCTCACCTCCGAGCGGACCCGGCGAAGCTTTCTTT. Its protein product is CASSPPSGPGEAFF.

This clonotype was seen a few times. This rearrangement joins TRBV3-1 to TRBJ1-3; unclear D gene. The CDR3 sequence is 13 residues long. CDR1 is LGHDT and CDR2 is YNNKEL in the germline V gene (reference sequence). The V end lost 7 bases, the J end lost 0 bases, and 7 bases lay between the germline ends. The CDR3 is CASTMSSGNTIYF. The CDR3 region has the DNA TGTGCCAGCACTATGAGCTCTGGAAACACCATATATTTT.

The chain couples TRBV29-1 to TRBJ1-3, with D perhaps matching TRBD1 (6 bases). The CDR3 length is 15 residues. The V gene lost 0 bases and the J gene lost 3 bases, with 12 bases spanning the gap. In germline, CDR1 is SQVTM, CDR2 ANQGSEA. This chain's CDR3 is CSVEDGGGLGNTIYF. The CDR3 bases are TGCAGCGTTGAAGACGGGGGGGGGCTTGGAAACACCATATATTTT.

At least ten counts were recorded for this clonotype. The V gene is TRBV12-3 or TRBV12-4, the J gene TRBJ1-5; perhaps TRBD1 as D (5 bases). The CDR3 has 15 amino acids. V was trimmed by 0 bases and J by 4 bases, leaving 10 bases between them. The CDR3 DNA follows: TGTGCCAGCAGTTTAGCGCCGGGGGGGAATCAGCCCCAGCATTTT. Translating gives CASSLAPGGNQPQHF.

This clonotype was detected ten times or more. The V and J genes are TRBV7-8 and TRBJ2-3; 11 bases agree with TRBD1. The CDR3 extends over 19 amino acids. The V gene end was trimmed by 1 base and the J gene end by 0 bases; junction bases not matched to a gene: 9. From germline, CDR1 is SGHVS and CDR2 FQNEAQ. The CDR3 DNA is TGTGCCAGCAGCTTAGTTTCCGGACAGGGGGCTTTCAGCACAGATACGCAGTATTTT. It is translated as CASSLVSGQGAFSTDTQYF.